The entry below describes one TCR beta chain. As defined, naive CD8 cells were CD45RO-negative and positively selected for CCR7, with terminally differentiated effector memory CD45RA+ cells excluded. Trimming removed 3 bases from V and 3 bases from J, with 13 bases in between. The length of the CDR3 is 14 residues. Germline V gene data show CDR1 as SGDLS and CDR2 as YYNGEE. This entry belongs to a study of shared clonotypes between healthy human individuals. TCRdb's copy holds only in-frame clones and misses some; the assay was immunoSEQ multiplex PCR. The sample has some 2.1 million clones, approximately 95% seen once; the top ten hold 0.85% to 1.2%.

The clonotype comes from a man aged 18 to 35 in good health. The chain couples TRBV9 to TRBJ2-7; D may be TRBD2 (5 bases). The sequenced sample consisted of naive CD8+ T cells sorted from blood. The CDR3 DNA is TGTGCCAGCAGCGGACCGGGATCTAACTACGAGCAGTACTTC. Translation: CASSGPGSNYEQYF. Full variable domain (remainder filled in from reference TRBV9 and TRBJ2-7): DSGVTQTPKHLITATGQRVTLRCSPRSGDLSVYWYQQSLDQGLQFLIQYYNGEERAKGNILERFSAQQFPDLHSELNLSSLELGDSALYFCASSGPGSNYEQYFGPGTRLTVT.